This T cell receptor beta chain was sequenced in a study of T cells in Graves' hyperthyroidism and ophthalmopathy. Study-wide background: At the time of initial diagnosis and before any treatment, peripheral blood was collected.

The V end was cut by 1 base, the J end by 0 bases, with 6 bases between. The CDR3 is 13 residues long. Germline V gives CDR1 DFQATT, CDR2 SNEGSKA (reference sequence). This clonotype was detected many times. The sample, blood from the first hyperthyroidism diagnosis, precedes any ophthalmopathy symptoms. Source material for PBMCs was more than 7.5 ml fresh peripheral blood. Amplified regions were TCR beta CDR3 sequences from RNA transcripts. The primer set for the first-round RT-PCR of the TCR CDR3 was HTBI. TCRdb independently ran MiXCR on the multiplex PCR reads; one entry per CDR3 protein. The sample lists almost 600,000 distinct CDR3 sequences; around 14% were seen once.

Sequencing used blood. The V and J genes are TRBV20-1 and TRBJ1-1, with unresolved D. The clonotype was recovered from a woman under 40 with Graves' hyperthyroidism that later progressed to Graves' ophthalmopathy. The CDR3 sequence is CSARGPMNTEAFF. In nucleotides, the CDR3 is TGCAGTGCTAGAGGACCGATGAACACTGAAGCTTTCTTT.